The clone carrying this T cell receptor (beta chain) came up a few times. This CDR3 has 14 amino acids. CDR1 is ENHRY, CDR2 SYGVKD, per germline. V lost 4 bases and J 2 bases, leaving 9 bases between the germline ends. This record belongs to a study of cytomegalovirus exposure and HLA in healthy donors. Primers for the PCR totalled 60 Vbeta and 13 Jbeta. Sequencing was performed with immunoSEQ multiplex PCR; in TCRdb, only in-frame clones are kept and a portion is missing. The data contain around 200,000 clones, roughly 80% of them singletons. The source material was PBMCs. V gene TRBV10-3 combines with J gene TRBJ1-5; D is ambiguous. This receptor was obtained from a woman aged 40 to 50 in good health and CMV-seronegative. CDR3 amino acids: CAISVGQGNQPQHF. The CDR3 DNA reads TGTGCCATCAGTGTAGGCCAGGGCAATCAGCCCCAGCATTTT.